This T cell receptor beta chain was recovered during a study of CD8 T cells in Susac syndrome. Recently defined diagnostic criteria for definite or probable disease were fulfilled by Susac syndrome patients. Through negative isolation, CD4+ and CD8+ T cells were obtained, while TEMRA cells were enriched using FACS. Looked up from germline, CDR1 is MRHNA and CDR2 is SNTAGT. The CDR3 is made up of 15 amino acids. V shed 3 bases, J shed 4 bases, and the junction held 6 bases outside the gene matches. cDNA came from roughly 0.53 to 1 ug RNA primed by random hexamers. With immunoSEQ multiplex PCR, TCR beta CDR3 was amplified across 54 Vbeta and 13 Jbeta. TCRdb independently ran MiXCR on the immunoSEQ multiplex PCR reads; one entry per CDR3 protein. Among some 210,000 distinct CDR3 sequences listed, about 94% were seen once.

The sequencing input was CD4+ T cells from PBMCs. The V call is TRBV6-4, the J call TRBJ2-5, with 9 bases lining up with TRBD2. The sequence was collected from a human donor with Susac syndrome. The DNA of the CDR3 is TGTGCCAGCAGTGAATCCGGGACTAGCAGAGAGACCCAGTACTTC. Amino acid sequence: CASSESGTSRETQYF.